This entry lists 17 T cell receptor beta chains sequenced from one sample in a study of cytomegalovirus exposure and HLA in healthy donors. The PCR made use of 60 Vbeta and 13 Jbeta primers. The protocol was immunoSEQ multiplex PCR, while the TCRdb copy is restricted to in-frame clones and leaves out a portion. Recorded for this sample: tens of thousands of clones. The sequenced material came from PBMCs. These receptor sequences come from a man between 40 and 49 years old in good health and CMV-seropositive.

V usage is TRBV7-9 and J usage is TRBJ2-5; 7 bases agree with TRBD2. Trimming cost V 5 bases and J 1 base; bases outside gene matches: 10. CDR3 length: 16 amino acids. Germline assignment: CDR1 SEHNR and CDR2 FQNEAQ (reference sequence). The CDR3 region is CASSPWGGRGQETQYF. The CDR3 DNA is TGTGCCAGCAGCCCCTGGGGAGGGAGAGGCCAAGAGACCCAGTACTTC.

The CDR3 loop is CASSQGAGAFF. The CDR3 DNA sequence: TGTGCCAGCAGCCAAGGTGCAGGAGCTTTCTTT. The chain links TRBV14 to TRBJ1-1, with no clear D. The CDR3 runs to 11 residues. Germline CDR1 SGHDN, CDR2 FVKESK. V was pared by 1 base and J by 10 bases, with 7 bases between.

V and J are TRBV29-1 and TRBJ2-7; TRBD1 agrees at 8 bases. Per the germline V gene, CDR1 is SQVTM and CDR2 is ANQGSEA. The CDR3 has 12 amino acids. The junction had 5 bases not matched to a gene; V was cut back by 6 bases and J by 4 bases. This CDR3 reads CSVGTGNYEQYF. The CDR3 nucleotides read TGCAGCGTCGGGACAGGAAATTACGAGCAGTACTTC.

The chain joins TRBV7-3 to TRBJ1-6; 7 positions match TRBD1. The J segment lost 6 bases and the V segment lost 8 bases, leaving 10 bases of the junction unmatched. The germline V gene encodes CDR1 SGHTA and CDR2 FQGTGA. CDR3 length: 15 amino acids. CDR3 nucleotide sequence: TGTGCCAGCCCCGACAGGGTGGTCTCTAATTCACCCCTCCACTTT. Translated: CASPDRVVSNSPLHF.

The chain is built from TRBV28 and TRBJ2-3; maybe TRBD1 (6 bases). The CDR3 is made up of 15 amino acids. Trimming took off 3 bases at V and 5 bases at J, with 15 bases between the two ends. CDR1 is MDHEN and CDR2 is SYDVKM in the germline V gene. The CDR3 loop is CASSLFGTLGDTQYF. The CDR3 DNA reads as TGTGCCAGCAGTTTGTTCGGGACATTAGGAGATACGCAGTATTTT.

The chain carries TRBV10-3 and TRBJ2-3; no reliable D call. Germline V gene lookup returns CDR1 ENHRY and CDR2 SYGVKD. There are 13 residues in the CDR3. V was shortened by 6 bases and J by 0 bases, with 7 bases between the two germline ends. The CDR3 region is CAIRGGSTDTQYF. The CDR3 region has the DNA TGTGCCATCAGAGGCGGTAGCACAGATACGCAGTATTTT.

The chain is built from TRBV5-1 and TRBJ1-5, with D possibly matching TRBD1 (5 bases). Between the trimmed V and J ends, which lost 0 bases and 5 bases, there was a span of 12 bases. Germline loops: CDR1 SGHRS, CDR2 YFSETQ. The CDR3 is 15 residues long. DNA of the CDR3: TGCGCCAGCAGCTTGGCCCTAGGGGCCGATCAGCCCCAGCATTTT. It is translated as CASSLALGADQPQHF.

The V and J genes are TRBV15 and TRBJ1-2; D gene unclear. Germline values: CDR1 LNHNV, CDR2 YYDKDF (reference sequence). Deletions cut 0 bases from V and 6 bases from J, with 8 bases between. This CDR3 contains 13 residues. The CDR3 spells CATSREEGDGYTF. The CDR3 bases are TGTGCCACCAGCAGAGAAGAGGGTGATGGCTACACCTTC.

The V call is TRBV5-1, the J call TRBJ1-2, with D possibly being TRBD1 (6 bases). Trimming cost V 7 bases and J 10 bases, with 23 bases left between them. The CDR3 totals 14 residues. Germline V gene data show CDR1 as SGHRS and CDR2 as YFSETQ. CDR3 sequence reads: CASGSGGLGEDYTF. For the CDR3, the DNA is TGCGCCAGCGGTTCGGGGGGGCTAGGGGAGGACTACACCTTC.

CDR3 in amino acids: CASSSTANQPQHF. DNA for the CDR3: TGTGCCAGCAGCTCGACAGCGAATCAGCCCCAGCATTTT. V usage is TRBV7-6 and J usage is TRBJ1-5, with a tentative D call TRBD1 (5 bases). Germline values: CDR1 SGHVS, CDR2 FNYEAQ. CDR3 length equals 13 residues. The V end was cut by 4 bases, the J end by 4 bases, with 8 bases between.

V gene TRBV18 combines with J gene TRBJ2-5; tentatively, D is TRBD1 (6 bases). TRBJ2-7 matches the DNA end more closely, so the J call is doubtful. The CDR3 sequence is 17 residues long. Germline V gene lookup returns CDR1 KGHSH and CDR2 LQKENI. CDR3 region: CASSPPPGEHPTYEQYF. CDR3 in DNA: TGTGCCAGCTCACCACCCCCAGGGGAACATCCTACCTACGAGCAGTACTTC.

This rearrangement joins TRBV6-5 to TRBJ1-6, with 10 bases lining up with TRBD1. After removal of 2 bases from V and 7 bases from J, the junction contained 5 bases not matched to a gene. Germline V gene sequence: CDR1 MNHEY, CDR2 SVGAGI. There are 16 residues in the CDR3. Here the CDR3 reads CASSYGLGQGNSPLHF. The CDR3 bases are TGTGCCAGCAGTTACGGTTTGGGACAGGGGAATTCACCCCTCCACTTT.

V gene TRBV25-1 combines with J gene TRBJ2-1, with D tentatively TRBD1 (5 bases). V was shortened by 0 bases and J by 16 bases, with 13 bases between the two germline ends. Looked up from germline, CDR1 is MGHDK and CDR2 is SYGVNS. CDR3 length: 12 residues. The CDR3 is CASSEYMGPKFF. The CDR3 DNA reads TGTGCCAGCAGTGAATATATGGGGCCCAAATTCTTC.

V is TRBV5-1 and J is TRBJ2-7; TRBD1 aligns across 9 bases. CDR3 size: 15 residues. With V trimmed by 0 bases and J by 0 bases, 1 base remained unmatched. Germline-derived CDR1 and CDR2 are SGHRS and YFSETQ. The CDR3 spells CASSLGQGVSYEQYF. CDR3 bases: TGCGCCAGCAGCTTGGGACAGGGGGTCTCCTACGAGCAGTACTTC.

CDR3 nucleotide sequence: TGTGCCAGCACCCCCGGCGGGAGCTCCTACAATGAGCAGTTCTTC. It is translated as CASTPGGSSYNEQFF. V and J are TRBV11-2 and TRBJ2-1; 7 bases align to TRBD2. There are 15 residues in the CDR3. From germline, CDR1 is SGHAT and CDR2 FQNNGV. The V gene end was trimmed by 7 bases and the J gene end by 0 bases; junction bases not matched to a gene: 6.

The rearrangement uses TRBV5-1 and TRBJ1-5; D is perhaps TRBD1 (6 bases). CDR3 size: 16 residues. The V end was cut by 4 bases, the J end by 0 bases, with 14 bases between. Germline loops: CDR1 SGHRS, CDR2 YFSETQ. Here the CDR3 DNA reads TGCGCCAGCAGCCCAGGGACATCCCTTAGCAATCAGCCCCAGCATTTT. This encodes CASSPGTSLSNQPQHF.

The V gene is TRBV28, the J gene TRBJ1-2; a possible D gene is TRBD1 (6 bases). Trimming removed 6 bases from V and 3 bases from J, with 14 bases in between. Looked up from germline, CDR1 is MDHEN and CDR2 is SYDVKM. The CDR3 spans 14 residues. The CDR3: CASSDPDRYYGYTF. The CDR3 DNA reads TGTGCCAGCAGCGACCCCGACAGGTACTATGGCTACACCTTC.